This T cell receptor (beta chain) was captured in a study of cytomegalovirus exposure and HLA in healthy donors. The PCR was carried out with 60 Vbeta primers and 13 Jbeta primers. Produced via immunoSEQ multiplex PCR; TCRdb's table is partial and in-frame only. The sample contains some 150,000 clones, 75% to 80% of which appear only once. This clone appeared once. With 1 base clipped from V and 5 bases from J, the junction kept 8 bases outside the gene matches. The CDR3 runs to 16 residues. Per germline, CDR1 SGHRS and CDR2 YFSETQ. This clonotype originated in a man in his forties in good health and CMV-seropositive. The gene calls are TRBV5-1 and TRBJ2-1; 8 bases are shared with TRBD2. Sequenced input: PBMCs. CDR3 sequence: CASSLQGGLANNEQFF. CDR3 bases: TGCGCCAGCAGCTTGCAAGGAGGACTAGCCAACAATGAGCAGTTCTTC.